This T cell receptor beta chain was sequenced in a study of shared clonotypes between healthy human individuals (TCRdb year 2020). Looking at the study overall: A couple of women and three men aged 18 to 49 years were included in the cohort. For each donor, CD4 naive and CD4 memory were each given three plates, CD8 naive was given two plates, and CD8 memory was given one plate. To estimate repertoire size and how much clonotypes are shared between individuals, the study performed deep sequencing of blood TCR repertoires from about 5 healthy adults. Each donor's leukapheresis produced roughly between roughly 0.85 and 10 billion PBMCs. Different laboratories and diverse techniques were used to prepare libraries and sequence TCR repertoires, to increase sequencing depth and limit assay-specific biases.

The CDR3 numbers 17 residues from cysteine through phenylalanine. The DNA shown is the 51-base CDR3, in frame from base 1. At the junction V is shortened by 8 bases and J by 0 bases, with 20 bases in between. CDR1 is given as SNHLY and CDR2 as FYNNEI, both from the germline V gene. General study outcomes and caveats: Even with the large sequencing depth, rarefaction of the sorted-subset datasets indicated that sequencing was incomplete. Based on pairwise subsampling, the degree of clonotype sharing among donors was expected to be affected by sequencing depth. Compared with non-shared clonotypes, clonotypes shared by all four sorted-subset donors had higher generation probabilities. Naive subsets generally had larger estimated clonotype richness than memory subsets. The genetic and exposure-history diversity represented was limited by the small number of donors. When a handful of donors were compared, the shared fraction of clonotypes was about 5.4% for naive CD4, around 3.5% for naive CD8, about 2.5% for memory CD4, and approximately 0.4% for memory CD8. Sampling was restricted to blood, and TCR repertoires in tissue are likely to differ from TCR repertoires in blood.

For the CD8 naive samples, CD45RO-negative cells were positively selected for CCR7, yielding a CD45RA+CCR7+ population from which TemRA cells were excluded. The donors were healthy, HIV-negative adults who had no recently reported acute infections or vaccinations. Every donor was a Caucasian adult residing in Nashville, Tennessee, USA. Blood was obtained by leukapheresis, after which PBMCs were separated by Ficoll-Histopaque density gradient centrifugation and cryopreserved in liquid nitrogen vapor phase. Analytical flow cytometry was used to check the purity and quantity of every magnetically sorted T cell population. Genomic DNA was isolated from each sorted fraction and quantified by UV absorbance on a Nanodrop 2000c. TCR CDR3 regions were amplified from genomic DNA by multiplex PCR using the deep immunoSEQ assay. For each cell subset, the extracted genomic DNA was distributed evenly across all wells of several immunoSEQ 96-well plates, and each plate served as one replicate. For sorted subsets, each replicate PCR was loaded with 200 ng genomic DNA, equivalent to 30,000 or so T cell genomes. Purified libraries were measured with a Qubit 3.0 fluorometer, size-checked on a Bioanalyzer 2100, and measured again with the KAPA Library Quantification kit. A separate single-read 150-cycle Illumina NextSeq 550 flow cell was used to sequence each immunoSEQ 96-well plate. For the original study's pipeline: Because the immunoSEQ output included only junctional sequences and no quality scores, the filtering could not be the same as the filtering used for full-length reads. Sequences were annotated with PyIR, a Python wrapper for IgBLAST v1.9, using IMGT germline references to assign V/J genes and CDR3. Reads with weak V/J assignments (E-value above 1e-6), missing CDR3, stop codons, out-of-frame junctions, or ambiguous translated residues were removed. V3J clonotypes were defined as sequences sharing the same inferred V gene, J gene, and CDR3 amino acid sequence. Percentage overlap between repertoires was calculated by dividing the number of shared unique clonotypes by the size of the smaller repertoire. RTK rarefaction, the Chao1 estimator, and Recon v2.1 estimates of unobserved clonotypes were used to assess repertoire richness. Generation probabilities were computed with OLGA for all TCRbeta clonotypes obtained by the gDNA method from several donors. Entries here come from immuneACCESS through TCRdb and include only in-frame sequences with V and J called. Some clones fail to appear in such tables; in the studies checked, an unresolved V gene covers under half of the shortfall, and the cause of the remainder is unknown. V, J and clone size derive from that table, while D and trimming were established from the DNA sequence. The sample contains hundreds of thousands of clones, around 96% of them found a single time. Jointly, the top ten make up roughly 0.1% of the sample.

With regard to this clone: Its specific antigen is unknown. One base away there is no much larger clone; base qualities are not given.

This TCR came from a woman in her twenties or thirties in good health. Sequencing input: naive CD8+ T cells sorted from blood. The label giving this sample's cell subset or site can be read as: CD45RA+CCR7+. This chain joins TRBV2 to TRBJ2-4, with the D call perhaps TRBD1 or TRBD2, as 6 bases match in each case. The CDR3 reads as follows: CASGEDRQSVAKNIQYF. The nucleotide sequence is TGTGCCAGCGGGGAGGACAGACAAAGTGTAGCCAAAAACATTCAGTACTTC. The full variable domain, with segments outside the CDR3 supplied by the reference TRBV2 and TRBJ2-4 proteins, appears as EPEVTQTPSHQVTQMGQEVILRCVPISNHLYFYWYRQILGQKVEFLVSFYNNEISEKSEIFDDQFSVERPDGSNFTLKIRSTKLEDSAMYFCASGEDRQSVAKNIQYFGAGTRLSVL.